Detailed here is one T cell receptor (beta chain). No antigen is known for it. PCR involved 60 Vbeta and 13 Jbeta primers. Assay: immunoSEQ multiplex PCR; the TCRdb copy retains only in-frame clones and omits some. Of more than 130,000 clones listed, around three quarters are singletons. The sample is drawn from a study of cytomegalovirus exposure and HLA in healthy donors. Broader study findings: In a later analysis, HLA-associated TCR beta chains were more clonally expanded than equally common others. A reported reduction in N-insertions relative to the approximately 640-donor mean was seen in an Asian-associated ancestry cluster in a later analysis. Available immune exposure information covered CMV serostatus only. Rarity held for most TCR sequences, but there were some public TCRs that occurred in many donors.

Germline CDR1 is LGHNA and CDR2 is YNFKEQ. The CDR3 contains 15 residues. After removal of 2 bases from V and 13 bases from J, the junction contained 11 bases not matched to a gene. The rearrangement joins TRBV4-2 to TRBJ1-4; TRBD1 matches 9 bases. Sequencing was carried out using PBMCs. This TCR was recovered from a man between 40 and 49 years old in good health and CMV-seropositive. The CDR3 loop is CASSQKGQGKSILFF. The DNA of the CDR3 is TGTGCCAGCAGCCAAAAAGGACAGGGGAAATCGATACTGTTTTTT.